Following are 17 T cell receptor beta chains from one sample sequenced in a study of low-dose radiotherapy and immunotherapy resistance in tumors (dated by TCRdb to between 2021 and 2024). The time point label of this sample denotes: before trial treatment. TCRdb shows the sequencer as Illumina HiSeq 2500. Superscript III and a set of TRAV- and TRBV-specific primers were used to synthesize first-strand cDNA, so that both TCRalpha and TCRbeta chains were covered. A roughly 18-cycle PCR with Phusion amplified the TCRs, pairing a constant-region primer with the adapter that was attached to the V primers. Using fastp trimming at Q25 and MiXCR clonotype assembly, TCRdb reanalyzed the public sequencing data and kept in-frame beta chains. Entries that share a CDR3 protein sequence are merged under the most common genes and DNA. The sample records about 82,000 distinct CDR3 sequences, about 19% of which are singletons. Of the sample, under 7.5% is held by the ten largest clones.

The sequences come from PBMCs, collected before treatment. The receptors stem from a male donor with prostate cancer.

This clonotype came up many times. This chain connects TRBV30 to TRBJ1-1; tentative D call: TRBD1 (5 bases). Trimming left V 3 bases short and J 3 bases short, with 11 bases between. CDR3 length: 13 amino acids. In germline, CDR1 is GTSNPN, CDR2 SVGIG (reference sequence). The CDR3 protein is CAWRGGIYTEAFF. The CDR3 DNA is TGTGCCTGGAGGGGGGGGATTTACACTGAAGCTTTCTTT.

The chain has TRBV27 and TRBJ1-3, with 7 bases that match TRBD1. This CDR3 region has 16 residues. J was trimmed by 4 bases and V by 5 bases; bases with no gene match: 11. Per the germline V gene, CDR1 is MNHEY and CDR2 is SMNVEV (reference sequence). DNA for the CDR3: TGTGCCAGCAGTCTGACAGGGCGCGGGGTGGGAAACACCATATATTTT. Protein: CASSLTGRGVGNTIYF.

The gene calls are TRBV12-3 or TRBV12-4 and TRBJ2-1; 11 nucleotides line up with TRBD2. Losses at the gene ends were 7 bases for V and 4 bases for J; bases not matched to a gene: 6. This CDR3 spans 15 amino acids. CDR3 bases: TGTGCCAGCACATCCACTAGCGGGGGTTACAATGAGCAGTTCTTC. Amino acid sequence: CASTSTSGGYNEQFF.

The sample holds one count of this clonotype. This is likely an artifact of a read error, given a far larger clone one base away. The chain couples TRBV7-2 to TRBJ2-1; 12 nucleotides match TRBD2. This CDR3 contains 14 residues. V shed 4 bases and J 8 bases; nucleotides not matched to a gene: 3. In germline, CDR1 is SGHTA, CDR2 FQGNSA. The CDR3 region has the DNA TGTGCCAGCAGCTCCCTAGCGGGGGGGCATGAGCAGTTCTTC. It codes for CASSSLAGGHEQFF.

This clonotype appeared many times. This chain uses TRBV4-1 with TRBJ1-5; a possible D gene is TRBD1 (5 bases). Trimming removed 0 bases from V and 2 bases from J, with 14 bases in between. This CDR3 region has 17 residues. Per germline, CDR1 MGHRA and CDR2 YSYEKL. For the CDR3, the DNA is TGCGCCAGCAGCCAAGAGGGGCCCGAGGGAGGCAATCAGCCCCAGCATTTT. Translated: CASSQEGPEGGNQPQHF.

This clonotype was observed a few times. The gene calls are TRBV9 and TRBJ2-5; D possibly corresponds to TRBD2 (5 bases). Trimming removed 0 bases from V and 5 bases from J, with 14 bases in between. The CDR3 is 15 residues long. CDR1 SGDLS and CDR2 YYNGEE come from the germline V gene. CDR3 protein: CASSVGGSGVETQYF. CDR3 coding DNA: TGTGCCAGCAGCGTAGGTGGGAGTGGCGTCGAGACCCAGTACTTC.

This clonotype was seen at least ten times. The gene calls are TRBV10-3 and TRBJ2-7, with D hard to call. Trimming took 4 bases from V and 3 from J, leaving 13 bases between them. CDR3 size: 14 residues. From germline, CDR1 is ENHRY and CDR2 SYGVKD. CDR3 protein: CAISAGAEDYEQYF. DNA for the CDR3: TGTGCCATCAGTGCCGGAGCTGAAGACTACGAGCAGTACTTC.

The table lists this clonotype with many counts. The J gene is TRBJ1-1, the V gene TRBV4-2, with D unresolved. This CDR3 is built from 14 residues. V was shortened by 3 bases and J by 3 bases, with 11 bases between the two germline ends. The V gene's germline CDR1 is LGHNA and CDR2 YNFKEQ. Here the CDR3 DNA reads TGTGCCAGCAGCCAGGGGAGGTTGGACACTGAAGCTTTCTTT. This encodes CASSQGRLDTEAFF.

This clonotype occurred many times. V usage is TRBV28 and J usage is TRBJ1-1; no clear D. The CDR3 extends over 12 amino acids. Germline V lookup: CDR1 MDHEN, CDR2 SYDVKM. Deletions cut 8 bases from V and 6 bases from J, with 13 bases between. For the CDR3, the DNA is TGTGCCAGCGGCCCCTCTTTAGCTGAAGCTTTCTTT. Its translation: CASGPSLAEAFF.

This clonotype was recorded at least ten times. The chain joins TRBV7-8 to TRBJ1-1; the D gene is possibly TRBD1 (6 bases). In germline, CDR1 is SGHVS, CDR2 FQNEAQ. The CDR3 has 13 amino acids. V lost 5 bases, J lost 4 bases, and 11 bases lay in between. The CDR3 sequence: CASSNRTVTEAFF. The CDR3, as DNA: TGTGCCAGCAGCAATAGGACAGTCACTGAAGCTTTCTTT.

This clonotype was seen many times. This chain links TRBV12-3 or TRBV12-4 with TRBJ2-3, with D possibly being TRBD1 or TRBD2 (5 bases each). The CDR3 sequence is 16 residues long. With 4 bases removed from V and 0 bases from J, the gap between germline ends came to 14 bases. CDR3 nucleotide sequence: TGTGCCAGCAGTTCATTCGGGACCCCTAGCACAGATACGCAGTATTTT. Translating it yields CASSSFGTPSTDTQYF.

The chain recombines TRBV28 with TRBJ2-2, with D tentatively TRBD1 or TRBD2 (6 bases each). Trimming removed 8 bases from V and 4 bases from J, with 8 bases in between. CDR3 length equals 12 residues. Germline V gene sequence: CDR1 MDHEN, CDR2 SYDVKM. CDR3 in DNA: TGTGCCAGCTCGGGGGCCACCGGGGAGCTGTTTTTT. This codes for CASSGATGELFF.

About this clonotype: Since a far larger clone is one base different, this is likely a read error. The chain is built from TRBV6-5 and TRBJ2-1; no reliable D call. The germline CDR1 and CDR2 sequences are MNHEY and SVGAGI. The CDR3 contains 11 residues. The V end lost 10 bases, the J end lost 10 bases, and 14 bases lay between the germline ends. In nucleotides, the CDR3 is TGTGCCACCGAGCTCACCAGCGAGCAGTTCTTC. Its protein product is CATELTSEQFF.

This clonotype was counted at least ten times. The rearrangement uses TRBV18 and TRBJ1-6; 7 nucleotides line up with TRBD1. The CDR3 is made up of 16 amino acids. After removal of 1 base from V and 3 bases from J, the junction contained 3 bases not matched to a gene. CDR1 and CDR2 from the germline V gene are KGHSH and LQKENI. The CDR3 nucleotides are TGTGCCAGCTCACCACAGGGGGCAGGCTATAATTCACCCCTCCACTTT. It translates to CASSPQGAGYNSPLHF. Full variable domain (missing parts from reference TRBV18 and TRBJ1-6): NAGVMQNPRHLVRRRGQEARLRCSPMKGHSHVYWYRQLPEEGLKFMVYLQKENIIDESGMPKERFSAEFPKEGPSILRIQQVVRGDSAAYFCASSPQGAGYNSPLHFGNGTRLTVT.

This clonotype was observed at least ten times. This chain joins TRBV9 and TRBJ2-5; 7 nucleotides align to TRBD1. Per germline, CDR1 SGDLS and CDR2 YYNGEE. V shed 0 bases, J shed 5 bases, and the junction held 4 bases outside the gene matches. The CDR3 is made up of 14 amino acids. DNA of the CDR3: TGTGCCAGCAGCGTAGTAGGGGGCGAGGAGACCCAGTACTTC. Protein: CASSVVGGEETQYF.

This clonotype has ten or more counts. The chain combines TRBV7-2 with TRBJ2-1; possible D gene TRBD1, 6 bases. Trimming cost V 6 bases and J 12 bases, with 18 bases left between them. The CDR3 is made up of 13 amino acids. Germline-derived CDR1 and CDR2 are SGHTA and FQGNSA. The CDR3 reads CASRAPGERRQFF. The CDR3 nucleotides are TGTGCCAGCAGAGCCCCAGGGGAACGTCGGCAGTTCTTC.

This clonotype was detected ten times or more. The chain carries TRBV27 and TRBJ2-1; no firm D call. Germline-derived CDR1 and CDR2 are MNHEY and SMNVEV (reference sequence). The CDR3 is made up of 11 amino acids. Trimming removed 3 bases at V and 6 bases at J, with 3 bases between. For the CDR3, the DNA is TGTGCCAGCAGTTTTTCCAATGAGCAGTTCTTC. Encoded protein: CASSFSNEQFF.